The 26 T cell receptor beta chains listed next were all sequenced from one sample in a study of cytomegalovirus exposure and HLA in healthy donors. Primers included in the PCR were 60 Vbeta and 13 Jbeta primers. TCRdb's copy holds only in-frame clones and misses some; the assay was immunoSEQ multiplex PCR. The sample consists of under 110,000 clones, around 75% of them appearing once. Material for sequencing was PBMCs. These receptors all come from a man between 50 and 59 years old in good health and CMV-seronegative.

The chain couples TRBV28 to TRBJ1-2; a possible D gene is TRBD1 (5 bases). Germline assignment: CDR1 MDHEN and CDR2 SYDVKM. V lost 6 bases and J 8 bases, leaving 19 bases between the germline ends. The CDR3 sequence is 14 residues long. The chain's CDR3 is CASSLSGGLRGYTF. In DNA form, the CDR3 reads TGTGCCAGCAGCCTGAGCGGGGGGTTGAGGGGCTACACCTTC.

The chain carries TRBV29-1 and TRBJ2-7; D is possibly TRBD1 (6 bases). The CDR3 runs to 13 residues. The V gene's germline CDR1 is SQVTM and CDR2 ANQGSEA. Trimming removed 4 bases at V and 5 bases at J, with 15 bases between. CDR3 protein: CSVAASQGNEQYF. CDR3 nucleotides: TGCAGCGTTGCCGCGAGTCAGGGGAACGAGCAGTACTTC.

The V gene is TRBV28, the J gene TRBJ1-1; 12 bases agree with TRBD1. V shed 4 bases, J shed 6 bases, and the junction held 9 bases outside the gene matches. Germline CDR1 is MDHEN and CDR2 is SYDVKM. The CDR3 is 16 amino acids. The CDR3 nucleotides are TGTGCCAGCAGTTACCCATGGGGACAGGGGGCCTCTGAAGCTTTCTTT. It encodes CASSYPWGQGASEAFF. The full variable domain, its missing parts supplied by reference TRBV28 and TRBJ1-1, is DVKVTQSSRYLVKRTGEKVFLECVQDMDHENMFWYRQDPGLGLRLIYFSYDVKMKEKGDIPEGYSVSREKKERFSLILESASTNQTSMYLCASSYPWGQGASEAFFGQGTRLTVV.

The V and J genes are TRBV6-6 and TRBJ2-7; 9 bases are shared with TRBD1. CDR1 and CDR2 (germline): MNHNY, SVGAGI (reference sequence). Trimming took 2 bases from V and 5 from J; bases not matched to a gene: 4. This CDR3 has 14 amino acids. CDR3 in amino acids: CASSYRGQGHEQYF. DNA for the CDR3: TGTGCCAGCAGTTACAGGGGACAGGGCCACGAGCAGTACTTC.

The gene calls are TRBV5-1 and TRBJ2-1; no clear D. The germline gives CDR1 SGHRS, CDR2 YFSETQ. The CDR3 runs 18 residues. The V end lost 0 bases, the J end lost 6 bases, and 22 bases lay between the germline ends. The CDR3, as DNA: TGCGCCAGCAGCTTGGCCAACAGTCCTGGAAACCGAATCAATGAGCAGTTCTTC. This encodes CASSLANSPGNRINEQFF.

CDR3 nucleotide sequence: TGTGCCAGCAGCCTCGGGGGGGCTAAGCCCCAGCATTTT. Translation: CASSLGGAKPQHF. The chain employs TRBV28 and TRBJ1-5; D is perhaps TRBD1 (6 bases). CDR3 length: 13 residues. V lost 6 bases and J 8 bases, leaving 14 bases between the germline ends. Germline CDR1 MDHEN, CDR2 SYDVKM.

The CDR3 region is CASKRAAEGTEAFF. For the CDR3, the DNA is TGTGCCAGCAAGAGGGCTGCGGAGGGCACTGAAGCTTTCTTT. The chain employs TRBV6-4 and TRBJ1-1; D not resolved. V dropped 7 bases and J dropped 4 bases, with 16 bases sitting between them. CDR3 length: 14 amino acids. Per germline, CDR1 MRHNA and CDR2 SNTAGT.

V usage is TRBV7-8 and J usage is TRBJ1-1; 10 positions match TRBD1. Germline trimming cut 5 bases from V and 6 bases from J; bases unmatched to any gene: 12. Germline V gives CDR1 SGHVS, CDR2 FQNEAQ. This CDR3 comprises 16 residues. This CDR3 is CASSVNPPGQGSEAFF. The CDR3 nucleotides read TGTGCCAGCAGCGTCAATCCACCGGGACAGGGGTCTGAAGCTTTCTTT.

The rearrangement uses TRBV7-2 and TRBJ2-3; 12 bases align to TRBD2. Germline V gene data show CDR1 as SGHTA and CDR2 as FQGNSA. Trimming took 3 bases from V and 7 from J; bases not matched to a gene: 14. There are 18 residues in the CDR3. This chain's CDR3 is CASSLTTGASGGGYTQYF. The CDR3 DNA is TGTGCCAGCAGCTTGACAACGGGGGCTAGCGGGGGGGGATATACGCAGTATTTT.

The count of this clone is one. This chain joins TRBV7-2 and TRBJ2-1, with a tentative D call TRBD2 (6 bases). Looked up from germline, CDR1 is SGHTA and CDR2 is FQGNSA. The V gene lost 2 bases and the J gene lost 4 bases, with 12 bases spanning the gap. This CDR3 comprises 15 residues. As DNA, the CDR3 is TGTGCCAGCAGCTTAATGGGGACTCCTTACAATGAGCAGTTCTTC. It encodes CASSLMGTPYNEQFF.

This clone came up a few times. The V and J genes are TRBV2 and TRBJ2-7, with 9 bases matching TRBD2. This CDR3 is 14 amino acids long. V shed 6 bases and J 7 bases; nucleotides not matched to a gene: 10. The germline V gene encodes CDR1 SNHLY and CDR2 FYNNEI. The CDR3 DNA follows: TGTGCCAGCAGGGACCCCAGCGGGGGGTTTGAGCAGTACTTC. This codes for CASRDPSGGFEQYF.

This clone came up a few times. The V and J genes are TRBV7-9 and TRBJ1-2; D not resolved. Germline V gene lookup returns CDR1 SEHNR and CDR2 FQNEAQ (reference sequence). V shed 5 bases and J shed 5 bases, with 12 bases lying between them. This CDR3 has 13 amino acids. Here the CDR3 reads CASSPGLGYGYTF. In nucleotides, the CDR3 is TGTGCCAGCAGCCCGGGTCTTGGGTATGGCTACACCTTC.

DNA for the CDR3: TGTGCCAGCAGTGAAGCGCTTGCGGGGAATCAGCCCCAGCATTTT. It encodes CASSEALAGNQPQHF. J is TRBJ1-5 and V is TRBV2; D ambiguous. V lost 0 bases and J lost 4, with 10 bases in between. The CDR3 runs to 15 residues. The V gene's germline CDR1 is SNHLY and CDR2 FYNNEI.

The rearrangement links TRBV6-1 to TRBJ1-1, with 8 bases lining up with TRBD1. J was trimmed by 8 bases and V by 4 bases; bases with no gene match: 15. The CDR3 sequence is 16 residues long. CDR1 and CDR2 from the germline V gene are MNHNS and SASEGT. The CDR3 nucleotides read TGTGCCAGCAGTGTCGGGACAGGTCTGAAGTTTGGCGAAGCTTTCTTT. Protein: CASSVGTGLKFGEAFF.

The V and J genes are TRBV27 and TRBJ2-3, with a weak D call TRBD1 (6 bases). This CDR3 is 14 amino acids long. Germline V lookup: CDR1 MNHEY, CDR2 SMNVEV (reference sequence). V was shortened by 2 bases and J by 0 bases, with 6 bases between the two germline ends. The CDR3 nucleotides read TGTGCCAGCAGTTTAAGGGGGAGCACAGATACGCAGTATTTT. It yields the protein CASSLRGSTDTQYF.

This chain connects TRBV20-1 to TRBJ2-7; D remains unclear. The CDR3 length is 11 residues. Between the trimmed V and J ends, which lost 4 bases and 7 bases, there was a span of 11 bases. Germline CDR1 reads DFQATT; CDR2 reads SNEGSKA (reference sequence). The DNA for the CDR3 is TGCAGTGCTATATTTACGAGGGAGCAGTACTTC. This codes for CSAIFTREQYF.

The rearrangement joins TRBV19 to TRBJ1-5; TRBD1 matches 9 bases. Germline loops: CDR1 LNHDA, CDR2 SQIVND (reference sequence). The ends lost 7 bases at V and 0 bases at J; junction bases unmatched: 13. The CDR3 sequence is 18 residues long. For the CDR3, the DNA is TGTGCCAGTACCCTCACAGGGGGCTTATCAATTAGCAATCAGCCCCAGCATTTT. It codes for CASTLTGGLSISNQPQHF.

This clone was observed a few times. The chain uses TRBV7-8 and TRBJ2-1, with 9 nucleotides matching TRBD2. J lost 7 bases, V lost 1 base, and 8 bases had no gene match. The CDR3 has 16 residues. Germline V gives CDR1 SGHVS, CDR2 FQNEAQ. The CDR3 loop reads CASSLDGLAGFNEQFF. CDR3 coding DNA: TGTGCCAGCAGCTTAGATGGTCTAGCGGGATTTAATGAGCAGTTCTTC.

The chain's CDR3 is CASSMDRGDGYTF. The CDR3 region has the DNA TGTGCCAGTAGCATGGACAGGGGAGATGGCTACACCTTC. The J gene is TRBJ1-2, the V gene TRBV19, with 9 bases matching TRBD1. The germline V gene encodes CDR1 LNHDA and CDR2 SQIVND (reference sequence). V dropped 6 bases and J dropped 6; count of bases not matched to a gene: 5. The CDR3 length is 13 residues.

Turning to this clone: The junction differs from germline at one of its ends, possibly a read error. The V gene is TRBV7-9, the J gene TRBJ1-1; D might be TRBD1 (5 bases). CDR3 length: 13 residues. Germline CDR1 reads SEHNR; CDR2 reads FQNEAQ (reference sequence). The CDR3 bases are TGTTCCAGCAGCTTAGAGGGGCGCGCTGAAGCTTTCTTT. It translates to CSSSLEGRAEAFF.

The V and J genes are TRBV27 and TRBJ1-6, with 7 bases identical to TRBD1. Trimming took 2 bases from V and 10 from J; bases not matched to a gene: 14. Germline V gives CDR1 MNHEY, CDR2 SMNVEV (reference sequence). The CDR3 consists of 17 residues. The CDR3 region is CASSLLGTEGVRSPLHF. In DNA, the CDR3 is TGTGCCAGCAGTTTACTGGGGACAGAAGGGGTTAGGTCACCCCTCCACTTT.

The V call is TRBV29-1, the J call TRBJ2-7; D uncertain. This CDR3 has 11 residues. Germline lookup yields CDR1 SQVTM and CDR2 ANQGSEA. Trimming pared 4 bases from V and 3 bases from J, leaving 7 bases between. The chain's CDR3 is CSVGAGYEQYF. The CDR3 DNA is TGCAGCGTTGGGGCAGGCTACGAGCAGTACTTC.

This chain uses TRBV28 with TRBJ2-7; TRBD2 might be the D (5 bases). V lost 3 bases and J 1 base, leaving 7 bases between the germline ends. In germline, CDR1 is MDHEN, CDR2 SYDVKM. The CDR3 consists of 13 residues. The CDR3 loop reads CASSFGNSYEQYF. The CDR3 DNA sequence: TGTGCCAGCAGTTTCGGGAATTCCTACGAGCAGTACTTC.

The chain combines TRBV5-1 with TRBJ2-5, with 9 bases identical to TRBD2. This CDR3 is 15 amino acids long. With V trimmed by 2 bases and J by 3 bases, 5 bases remained unmatched. Germline CDR1 and CDR2: SGHRS and YFSETQ. The CDR3 region is CASSLGLAYKETQYF. The CDR3 nucleotides read TGCGCCAGCAGCTTAGGACTAGCGTATAAAGAGACCCAGTACTTC.

The rearrangement joins TRBV19 to TRBJ1-5, with D possibly TRBD1 on 5 matching bases. The CDR3 extends over 15 amino acids. Germline V gene sequence: CDR1 LNHDA, CDR2 SQIVND (reference sequence). Trimming left V 1 base short and J 4 bases short, with 11 bases between. The CDR3 spells CASSIGTSWNQPQHF. The CDR3 DNA follows: TGTGCCAGTAGTATAGGGACATCCTGGAATCAGCCCCAGCATTTT.

The chain recombines TRBV5-6 with TRBJ1-2; the D gene is possibly TRBD1 (6 bases). V lost 4 bases, J lost 7 bases, and 14 bases lay in between. In germline, CDR1 is SGHDT, CDR2 YYEEEE. This CDR3 is built from 13 residues. This CDR3 is CASSLGGWAGYTF. The CDR3 coding sequence is TGTGCCAGCAGCCTAGGGGGTTGGGCTGGCTACACCTTC.